Listed below are T cell receptor beta chains from one sample, sequenced in a study of cytomegalovirus exposure and HLA in healthy donors. TCRdb's table, derived via immunoSEQ multiplex PCR, lists solely in-frame clones and lacks some. This table has 100,000 to 150,000 clones, 65% to 90% appearing once. The sequenced sample was PBMCs. Receptors originate from a girl aged 2-15 years in good health and CMV-seronegative. Each CDR3 is given with its conserved first and last residue. The D gene is left open where the match is weak. A row's size may be missing; if present it is once, few, many or a size class.

abundance	d_gene	j_gene	v_gene	CDR3aa	CDR3nt
-	TRBD1	TRBJ1-2	TRBV5-6	CASSPTGVPANYGYTF	TGTGCCAGCAGCCCGACAGGGGTTCCAGCTAACTATGGCTACACCTTC
-	TRBD2	TRBJ2-1	TRBV9	CASSVETSGRVGEQFF	TGTGCCAGCAGCGTAGAAACTAGCGGGAGAGTAGGTGAGCAGTTCTTC
once	-	TRBJ1-2	TRBV7-2	CASSPDSVKGYTF	TGTGCCAGCAGCCCGGACAGCGTTAAGGGCTACACCTTC
-	TRBD1	TRBJ1-6	TRBV6-5	CASSYDRESNSPLHF	TGTGCCAGCAGCTACGACAGGGAAAGTAATTCACCCCTCCACTTT
-	-	TRBJ1-1	TRBV14	CASSLKVGLNTEAFF	TGTGCCAGCAGCCTTAAGGTGGGGCTGAACACTGAAGCTTTCTTT
-	-	TRBJ2-3	TRBV30	CAWSTRSADTQYF	TGTGCCTGGAGTACTCGTAGCGCAGATACGCAGTATTTT
-	TRBD2	TRBJ2-1	TRBV4-1	CASSQEWPSGRAQFF	TGCGCCAGCAGCCAAGAATGGCCAAGCGGGAGGGCCCAGTTCTTC
-	-	TRBJ1-3	TRBV2	CASSEGGGNTIYF	TGTGCCAGCAGTGAGGGAGGAGGAAACACCATATATTTT
-	TRBD2	TRBJ2-7	TRBV2	CASSGGSGRPYEQYF	TGTGCCAGCAGTGGAGGTAGCGGGAGACCCTACGAGCAGTACTTC
-	TRBD2	TRBJ2-7	TRBV11-2	CASSLVLAGGPGNEQYF	TGTGCCAGCAGCTTAGTGCTAGCGGGAGGGCCGGGAAACGAGCAGTACTTC
-	-	TRBJ1-1	TRBV6-6	CASSQTQGNTEAFF	TGTGCCAGCAGCCAAACACAGGGCAACACTGAAGCTTTCTTT
once	-	TRBJ1-2	TRBV7-2	CASSLIQGNYGYTF	TGTGCCAGCAGCTTAATCCAGGGGAACTATGGCTACACCTTC
-	-	TRBJ1-1	TRBV10-3	CAISDQDLGAFF	TGTGCCATCAGTGACCAGGACTTGGGAGCTTTCTTT
-	TRBD1	TRBJ2-7	TRBV2	CASSGTRDSAYEQYF	TGTGCCAGCAGTGGGACCCGGGACAGCGCCTACGAGCAGTACTTC
-	-	TRBJ2-7	TRBV9	CASSADSGMVTYEQYF	TGTGCCAGCAGCGCAGATTCAGGTATGGTGACCTACGAGCAGTACTTC
-	-	TRBJ2-3	TRBV30	CAWTLSGWGTDTQYF	TGTGCCTGGACCCTTAGCGGATGGGGCACAGATACGCAGTATTTT
-	-	TRBJ2-5	TRBV27	CAAGWDRETQYF	TGTGCCGCAGGGTGGGATCGGGAGACCCAGTACTTC
-	TRBD1	TRBJ2-3	TRBV28	CASSLTGSSDTQYF	TGTGCCAGCAGTTTGACAGGGAGTTCAGATACGCAGTATTTT
-	TRBD1	TRBJ1-1	TRBV5-4	CASSQGQGGGTEAFF	TGTGCCAGCAGCCAAGGACAGGGCGGTGGGACTGAAGCTTTCTTT
-	TRBD2	TRBJ2-4	TRBV28	CASSLPLAGNIQYF	TGTGCCAGCAGTTTACCACTAGCGGGGAACATTCAGTACTTC
-	-	TRBJ1-5	TRBV19	CASSISFWTRERQPQHF	TGTGCCAGTAGTATATCGTTTTGGACAAGGGAACGGCAGCCCCAGCATTTT